A selection of T cell receptor beta chains follows, all from one sample in a study of regulatory T cells in long-lasting Graves disease. TCRdb processed the multiplex PCR reads anew with MiXCR; each CDR3 protein has one entry. The sample contains around 420,000 distinct CDR3 sequences, about 15% of which appear only once. The sample also formed part of further work on T cells in Graves' hyperthyroidism and ophthalmopathy.

Source: peripheral blood mononuclear cells (PBMCs), taken at new diagnosis, from a patient treated with antithyroid drugs. Receptor source: a woman aged 40-49 years with Graves disease. Each CDR3 is given with its conserved first and last residue. Fields, in order: V gene, clone size, J gene, D gene, CDR3 DNA, CDR3 protein. A D gene is named only where the DNA matches it firmly. Size values are once, few and many counts, or a class for expanded clones, and some rows have none.

v_call: TRBV9
clone_size: NA
j_call: TRBJ2-6
d_call: NA
cdr3_nt: TGTGCCAGCAGCGAAGGCCGGGGGAGGTATGGGGCCAACGTCCTGACTTTC
cdr3_aa: CASSEGRGRYGANVLTF

v_call: TRBV24-1
clone_size: NA
j_call: TRBJ2-5
d_call: TRBD1
cdr3_nt: TGTGCCACCAGTCAACCGACAGGGGGACAAGAGACCCAGTACTTC
cdr3_aa: CATSQPTGGQETQYF

v_call: TRBV20-1
clone_size: few
j_call: TRBJ2-1
d_call: NA
cdr3_nt: TGCAGTGCTACCGAAGACTCCAACTCTCACAATGAGCAGTTCTTC
cdr3_aa: CSATEDSNSHNEQFF

v_call: TRBV7-2
clone_size: many
j_call: TRBJ2-5
d_call: NA
cdr3_nt: TGTGCCAGCAGCGCGGTGGGGGGGGCGCTGGGAGAGACCCAGTACTTC
cdr3_aa: CASSAVGGALGETQYF

v_call: TRBV7-9
clone_size: few
j_call: TRBJ2-3
d_call: NA
cdr3_nt: TGTGCCAGCAGCTTAGTTGAGGGGACCGCCCCAGATACGCAGTATTTT
cdr3_aa: CASSLVEGTAPDTQYF

v_call: TRBV6-5
clone_size: once
j_call: TRBJ2-1
d_call: TRBD1
cdr3_nt: TGTGCCAGCAGTTACTCGATCCACAGGGGCAATGAGCAGTTCTTC
cdr3_aa: CASSYSIHRGNEQFF

v_call: TRBV18
clone_size: NA
j_call: TRBJ1-2
d_call: NA
cdr3_nt: TGTGCCAGCTCAGCAGGAACAGGGAGCCTCGATGGCTACACCTTC
cdr3_aa: CASSAGTGSLDGYTF

v_call: TRBV5-1
clone_size: NA
j_call: TRBJ1-1
d_call: NA
cdr3_nt: TGCGCCAGCAGCTTGACAACGAACACTGAAGCTTTCTTT
cdr3_aa: CASSLTTNTEAFF

v_call: TRBV20-1
clone_size: many
j_call: TRBJ2-3
d_call: TRBD1
cdr3_nt: TGCAGTGCTAGGTTGGAGACAGGGATTATTCGAGATACGCAGTATTTT
cdr3_aa: CSARLETGIIRDTQYF

v_call: TRBV12-5
clone_size: many
j_call: TRBJ2-5
d_call: NA
cdr3_nt: TGTGCTAGTGGCGCGGGGCTACAAGAGACCCAGTACTTC
cdr3_aa: CASGAGLQETQYF

v_call: TRBV7-2
clone_size: few
j_call: TRBJ2-3
d_call: TRBD2
cdr3_nt: TGTGCCAGCAGTTCTACTAGCGGGAAGGGAGATACGCAGTATTTT
cdr3_aa: CASSSTSGKGDTQYF

v_call: TRBV5-1
clone_size: many
j_call: TRBJ2-7
d_call: TRBD1
cdr3_nt: TGCGCCAGCAGCTTGGGGGACAGGGGTCGAAAGTACGAGCAGTACTTC
cdr3_aa: CASSLGDRGRKYEQYF

v_call: TRBV28
clone_size: many
j_call: TRBJ2-6
d_call: TRBD2
cdr3_nt: TGTGCCAGCAGTTTAGCGGGGGTTCCCGGGGCCAACGTCCTGACTTTC
cdr3_aa: CASSLAGVPGANVLTF

v_call: TRBV9
clone_size: many
j_call: TRBJ1-1
d_call: NA
cdr3_nt: TGTGCCAGCAGCGACGGACAGTACTACACTGAAGCTTTCTTT
cdr3_aa: CASSDGQYYTEAFF

v_call: TRBV27
clone_size: NA
j_call: TRBJ2-7
d_call: TRBD1
cdr3_nt: TGTGCCAGTCGTGGGACAGGGAACAACGAGCAGTACTTC
cdr3_aa: CASRGTGNNEQYF

v_call: TRBV6-5
clone_size: NA
j_call: TRBJ1-4
d_call: NA
cdr3_nt: TGTGCCAGCAGTTACTGGGGACCTAATGAAAAACTGTTTTTT
cdr3_aa: CASSYWGPNEKLFF

v_call: TRBV20-1
clone_size: many
j_call: TRBJ2-3
d_call: TRBD2
cdr3_nt: TGCAGTGCTAGCCCTAGCGGGAGTGCCGATACGCAGTATTTT
cdr3_aa: CSASPSGSADTQYF

v_call: TRBV28
clone_size: many
j_call: TRBJ2-1
d_call: TRBD2
cdr3_nt: TGTGCCAGCAGGGTTTCTAGCGGGGAGGCTCTCTACAATGAGCAGTTCTTC
cdr3_aa: CASRVSSGEALYNEQFF

v_call: TRBV27
clone_size: many
j_call: TRBJ2-3
d_call: NA
cdr3_nt: TGTGCCAGCAGTCTACGGCGGACAGTCCTAGGGGACACAGATACGCAGTATTTT
cdr3_aa: CASSLRRTVLGDTDTQYF

v_call: TRBV19
clone_size: many
j_call: TRBJ2-1
d_call: TRBD2
cdr3_nt: TGTGCCAGTAGTATACGGCGGGAGCACGGGAATGAGCAGTTCTTC
cdr3_aa: CASSIRREHGNEQFF

v_call: TRBV7-9
clone_size: few
j_call: TRBJ1-5
d_call: NA
cdr3_nt: TGTGCCAGCAGCTTCCCAGGGCCCAATCAGCCCCAGCATTTT
cdr3_aa: CASSFPGPNQPQHF

v_call: TRBV6-5
clone_size: many
j_call: TRBJ2-7
d_call: TRBD1
cdr3_nt: TGTGCCAGCAGTTACTCGAGGGACAGGGGAGACGAGCAGTACTTC
cdr3_aa: CASSYSRDRGDEQYF

v_call: TRBV11-3
clone_size: many
j_call: TRBJ2-3
d_call: TRBD2
cdr3_nt: TGTGCCAGCAGCATACTAATAGCGGGAGCCGGAACAGATACGCAGTATTTT
cdr3_aa: CASSILIAGAGTDTQYF

v_call: TRBV4-1
clone_size: few
j_call: TRBJ1-5
d_call: NA
cdr3_nt: TGCGCCAGCAGACCGGACAGTAATAGCAATCAGCCCCAGCATTTT
cdr3_aa: CASRPDSNSNQPQHF

v_call: TRBV7-2
clone_size: many
j_call: TRBJ2-7
d_call: NA
cdr3_nt: TGTGCCAGCAGCTTAGTTGCGGGAATGTACGAGCAGTACTTC
cdr3_aa: CASSLVAGMYEQYF

v_call: TRBV10-3
clone_size: many
j_call: TRBJ2-1
d_call: NA
cdr3_nt: TGTGCCATCAGCACTCATCAGGGGTCCCACCTATACAATGAGCAGTTCTTC
cdr3_aa: CAISTHQGSHLYNEQFF

v_call: TRBV28
clone_size: NA
j_call: TRBJ2-5
d_call: NA
cdr3_nt: TGTGCCAGCAGGGGGGGAGAACAAGAGACCCAGTACTTC
cdr3_aa: CASRGGEQETQYF

v_call: TRBV15
clone_size: once
j_call: TRBJ2-7
d_call: TRBD1
cdr3_nt: TGTGCCACCAGCAGAGCGACTGGGGCAGGGGGTGCCTACGAGCAGTACTTC
cdr3_aa: CATSRATGAGGAYEQYF

v_call: TRBV3-1
clone_size: once
j_call: TRBJ2-5
d_call: NA
cdr3_nt: TGTGCCAGCAGCCGGGGGAGCAGGTGGGAGACCCAGTACTTC
cdr3_aa: CASSRGSRWETQYF

v_call: TRBV7-8
clone_size: many
j_call: TRBJ1-4
d_call: TRBD1
cdr3_nt: TGTGCCAGCAGCTTAGGGGCAGGGGGCGGTGAAAAACTGTTTTTT
cdr3_aa: CASSLGAGGGEKLFF

v_call: TRBV12-3/TRBV12-4
clone_size: many
j_call: TRBJ2-7
d_call: TRBD1
cdr3_nt: TGTGCCAGCAGTTTAGGGGACAGGGTCTTCTTC
cdr3_aa: CASSLGDRVFF

v_call: TRBV7-3
clone_size: many
j_call: TRBJ1-2
d_call: NA
cdr3_nt: TGTGCCAGCAGCTCTGTTGGGGGGTCTGGCTACACCTTC
cdr3_aa: CASSSVGGSGYTF

v_call: TRBV6-5
clone_size: once
j_call: TRBJ2-6
d_call: NA
cdr3_nt: TGTGCCAGCAGTTCCAATTTTAGGACTGCCAACGTCCTGACTTTC
cdr3_aa: CASSSNFRTANVLTF

v_call: TRBV2
clone_size: NA
j_call: TRBJ2-3
d_call: NA
cdr3_nt: TGTGCCAGCAGTGAAGCGCTTAAGAAAGCGACGCAGTATTTT
cdr3_aa: CASSEALKKATQYF

v_call: TRBV12-3/TRBV12-4
clone_size: few
j_call: TRBJ1-5
d_call: TRBD1
cdr3_nt: TGTGCCAGCAGTTTTGGGGACAGGGAAAATCAGCCCCAGCATTTT
cdr3_aa: CASSFGDRENQPQHF

v_call: TRBV6-1
clone_size: many
j_call: TRBJ2-7
d_call: NA
cdr3_nt: TGTGCCAGCAGTGAAGCTGAGGGAATCCACGAGCAGTACTTC
cdr3_aa: CASSEAEGIHEQYF

v_call: TRBV29-1
clone_size: few
j_call: TRBJ2-1
d_call: NA
cdr3_nt: TGCAGCTCAGGCCGCCCTGAGGGTGAGGCTAATGAGCAGTTCTTC
cdr3_aa: CSSGRPEGEANEQFF

v_call: TRBV9
clone_size: many
j_call: TRBJ2-1
d_call: NA
cdr3_nt: TGTGCCAGCAGCGTTGACAGCTACAATGAGCAGTTCTTC
cdr3_aa: CASSVDSYNEQFF

v_call: TRBV19
clone_size: NA
j_call: TRBJ1-1
d_call: NA
cdr3_nt: TGTGCCAGTAGTATTACAGGGATAATCACTGAAGCTTTCTTT
cdr3_aa: CASSITGIITEAFF

v_call: TRBV7-9
clone_size: many
j_call: TRBJ2-1
d_call: TRBD1
cdr3_nt: TGTGCCAGCAGCGTATCACCTGACAGGGAACAGTTCTTC
cdr3_aa: CASSVSPDREQFF

v_call: TRBV2
clone_size: many
j_call: TRBJ1-1
d_call: NA
cdr3_nt: TGTGCCAGCATAGGGCAGGGGTCCACTGAAGCTTTCTTT
cdr3_aa: CASIGQGSTEAFF

v_call: TRBV2
clone_size: many
j_call: TRBJ1-1
d_call: NA
cdr3_nt: TGTGCCAGCGTTGACGGTGGAGATAACACTGAAGCTTTCTTT
cdr3_aa: CASVDGGDNTEAFF

v_call: TRBV28
clone_size: NA
j_call: TRBJ1-1
d_call: TRBD1
cdr3_nt: TGTGCCACCTGGACAGGGGCTACTGAAGCTTTCTTT
cdr3_aa: CATWTGATEAFF

v_call: TRBV9
clone_size: NA
j_call: TRBJ1-2
d_call: NA
cdr3_nt: TGTGCCAGCAGCTCAGCCGGGGGGGCAGGGTCTAAGGGCTACACCTTC
cdr3_aa: CASSSAGGAGSKGYTF